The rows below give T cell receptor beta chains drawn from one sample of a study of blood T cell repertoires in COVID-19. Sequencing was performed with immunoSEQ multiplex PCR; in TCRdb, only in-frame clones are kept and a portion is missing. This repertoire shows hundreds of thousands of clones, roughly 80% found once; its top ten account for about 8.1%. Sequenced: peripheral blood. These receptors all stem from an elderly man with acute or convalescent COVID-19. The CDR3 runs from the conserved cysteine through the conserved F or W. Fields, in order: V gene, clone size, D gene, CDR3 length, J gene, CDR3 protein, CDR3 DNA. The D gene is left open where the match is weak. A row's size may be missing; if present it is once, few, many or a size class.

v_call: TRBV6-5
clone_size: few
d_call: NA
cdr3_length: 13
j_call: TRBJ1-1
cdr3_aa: CASGGEGSTEAFF
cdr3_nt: TGTGCCAGCGGGGGGGAGGGAAGCACTGAAGCTTTCTTT

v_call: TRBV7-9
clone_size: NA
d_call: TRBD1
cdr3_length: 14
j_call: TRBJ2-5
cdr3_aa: CASSLGQGVETQYF
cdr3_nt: TGTGCCAGCAGCTTGGGACAGGGAGTAGAGACCCAGTACTTC

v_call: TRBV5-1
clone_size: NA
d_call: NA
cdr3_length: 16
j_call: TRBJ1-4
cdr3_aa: CASSLAPQGTNEKLFF
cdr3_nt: TGCGCCAGCAGCTTGGCCCCACAGGGAACAAATGAAAAACTGTTTTTT

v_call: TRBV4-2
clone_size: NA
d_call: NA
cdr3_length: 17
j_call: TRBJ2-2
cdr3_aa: CASSPLNRASFTGELFF
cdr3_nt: TGTGCCAGCAGCCCCCTGAATCGTGCGTCCTTCACCGGGGAGCTGTTTTTT

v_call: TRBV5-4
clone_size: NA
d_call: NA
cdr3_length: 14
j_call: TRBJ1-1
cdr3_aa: CASSPSQGKSEAFF
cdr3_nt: TGTGCCAGCAGCCCCTCGCAGGGAAAGAGCGAAGCTTTCTTT

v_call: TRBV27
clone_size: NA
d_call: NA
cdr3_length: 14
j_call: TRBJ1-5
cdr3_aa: CASSLRGSNQPQHF
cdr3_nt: TGTGCCAGCAGTTTAAGGGGAAGCAATCAGCCCCAGCATTTT

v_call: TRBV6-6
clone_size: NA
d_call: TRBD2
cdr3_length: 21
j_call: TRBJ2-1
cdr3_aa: CASSKPDSRLAGVPGRNEQFF
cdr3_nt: TGTGCCAGCAGCAAACCTGATTCTAGACTAGCGGGAGTCCCCGGTCGCAATGAGCAGTTCTTC

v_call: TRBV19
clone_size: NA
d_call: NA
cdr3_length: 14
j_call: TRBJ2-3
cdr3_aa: CASSERGGRDTQYF
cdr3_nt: TGTGCCAGTAGCGAGAGGGGGGGCCGAGATACGCAGTATTTT

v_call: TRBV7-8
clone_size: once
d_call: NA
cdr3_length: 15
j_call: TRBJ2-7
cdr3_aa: CASSPRGRFPTNTYF
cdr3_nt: TGTGCCAGCAGCCCTAGGGGCAGGTTTCCTACGAACACGTACTTC

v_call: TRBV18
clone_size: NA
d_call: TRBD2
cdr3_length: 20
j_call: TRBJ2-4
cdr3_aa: CASSPEIPGLAGGTKNIQYF
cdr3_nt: TGTGCCAGCTCACCAGAGATCCCTGGACTAGCGGGAGGTACCAAAAACATTCAGTACTTC

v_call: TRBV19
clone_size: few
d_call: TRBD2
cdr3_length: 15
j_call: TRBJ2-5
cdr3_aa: CASSIGLAGVETQYF
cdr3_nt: TGTGCCAGTAGTATTGGTCTAGCGGGGGTTGAGACCCAGTACTTC

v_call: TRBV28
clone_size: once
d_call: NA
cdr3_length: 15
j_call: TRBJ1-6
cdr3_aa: CASSSGGGMYSPLHF
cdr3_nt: TGTGCCAGCAGTTCGGGCGGGGGGATGTATTCACCCCTCCACTTT

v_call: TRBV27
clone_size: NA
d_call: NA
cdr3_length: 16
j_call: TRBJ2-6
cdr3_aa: CASKGGWGSGANVLTF
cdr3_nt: TGTGCCAGCAAAGGAGGCTGGGGATCTGGGGCCAACGTCCTGACTTTC

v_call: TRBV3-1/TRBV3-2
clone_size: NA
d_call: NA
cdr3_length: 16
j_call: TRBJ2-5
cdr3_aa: CASSQNIAGGGETQYF
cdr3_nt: TGTGCCAGCAGCCAAAATATAGCCGGCGGAGGGGAGACCCAGTACTTC

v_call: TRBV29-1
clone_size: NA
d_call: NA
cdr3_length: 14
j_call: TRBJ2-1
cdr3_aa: CSVDRFKGDDEQFF
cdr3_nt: TGCAGCGTAGACAGGTTTAAGGGGGATGATGAGCAGTTCTTC

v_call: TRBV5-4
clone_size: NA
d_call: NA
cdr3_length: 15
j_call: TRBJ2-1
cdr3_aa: CASSLDLRSYNEQFF
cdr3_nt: TGTGCCAGCAGCTTGGACTTACGCTCCTACAATGAGCAGTTCTTC

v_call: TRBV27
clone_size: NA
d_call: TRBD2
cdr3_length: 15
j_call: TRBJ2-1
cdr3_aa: CASAIAGALYNEQFF
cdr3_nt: TGTGCCAGCGCCATAGCGGGAGCGCTCTACAATGAGCAGTTCTTC

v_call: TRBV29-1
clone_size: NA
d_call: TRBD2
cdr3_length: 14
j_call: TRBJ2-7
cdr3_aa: CSVAGLAGVYEQYF
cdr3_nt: TGCAGCGTTGCGGGACTAGCGGGAGTTTACGAGCAGTACTTC

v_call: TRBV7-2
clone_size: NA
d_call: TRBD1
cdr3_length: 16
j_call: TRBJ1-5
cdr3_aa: CASSLVEGAGNQPQHF
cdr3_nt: TGTGCCAGCAGCTTAGTGGAGGGGGCTGGCAATCAGCCCCAGCATTTT

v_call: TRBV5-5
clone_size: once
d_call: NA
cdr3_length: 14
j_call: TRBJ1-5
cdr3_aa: CASRVRAGDQPQHF
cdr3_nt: TGTGCCAGCAGGGTGAGGGCTGGCGATCAGCCCCAGCATTTT

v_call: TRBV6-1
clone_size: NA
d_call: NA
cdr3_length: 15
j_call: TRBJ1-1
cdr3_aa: CASSEARGWDTEAFF
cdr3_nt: TGTGCCAGCAGTGAAGCAAGGGGCTGGGACACTGAAGCTTTCTTT

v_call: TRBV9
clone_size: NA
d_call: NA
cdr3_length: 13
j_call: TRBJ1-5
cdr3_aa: CASSVGGSGPQHF
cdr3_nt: TGTGCCAGCAGCGTAGGGGGAAGCGGGCCCCAGCATTTT

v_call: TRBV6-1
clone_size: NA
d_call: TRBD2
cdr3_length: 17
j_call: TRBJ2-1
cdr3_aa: CASSGTSGLRSYNEQFF
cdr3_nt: TGTGCCAGCAGTGGGACTAGCGGGTTACGTTCCTACAATGAGCAGTTCTTC

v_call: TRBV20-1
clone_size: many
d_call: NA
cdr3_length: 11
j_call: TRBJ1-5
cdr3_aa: CSVNRNQPQHF
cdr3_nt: TGCAGTGTTAACAGGAATCAGCCCCAGCATTTT

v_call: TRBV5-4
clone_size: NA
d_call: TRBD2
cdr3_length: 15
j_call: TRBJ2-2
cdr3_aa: CASSLGLAGPGELFF
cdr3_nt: TGTGCCAGCAGCTTAGGACTAGCGGGACCCGGGGAGCTGTTTTTT

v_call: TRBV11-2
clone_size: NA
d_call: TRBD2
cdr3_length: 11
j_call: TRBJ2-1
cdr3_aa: CASSSGTLRFF
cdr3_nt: TGTGCCAGCAGCAGCGGGACCCTGAGGTTCTTC

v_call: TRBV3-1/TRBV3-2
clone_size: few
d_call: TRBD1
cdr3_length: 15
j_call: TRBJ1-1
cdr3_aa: CASSYTGATNTEAFF
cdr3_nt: TGTGCCAGCAGCTACACAGGGGCGACGAACACTGAAGCTTTCTTT

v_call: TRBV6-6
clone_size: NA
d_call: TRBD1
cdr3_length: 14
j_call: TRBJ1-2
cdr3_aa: CASSSLRTGPSYTF
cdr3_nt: TGTGCCAGCAGTTCCCTACGGACAGGGCCAAGCTACACCTTC

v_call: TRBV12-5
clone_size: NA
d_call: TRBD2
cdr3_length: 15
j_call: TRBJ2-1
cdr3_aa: CASGLAGSSYNEQFF
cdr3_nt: TGTGCCTCGGGACTAGCGGGGAGCTCCTACAATGAGCAGTTCTTC

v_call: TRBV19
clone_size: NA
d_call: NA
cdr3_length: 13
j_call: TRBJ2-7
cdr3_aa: CASSIGHSYEQYF
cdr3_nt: TGTGCCAGTAGTATTGGGCACTCCTACGAGCAGTACTTC

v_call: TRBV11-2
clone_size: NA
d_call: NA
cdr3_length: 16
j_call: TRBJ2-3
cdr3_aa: CASSLEARGRGDTQYF
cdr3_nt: TGTGCCAGCAGCTTAGAGGCCAGGGGCCGAGGAGATACGCAGTATTTT

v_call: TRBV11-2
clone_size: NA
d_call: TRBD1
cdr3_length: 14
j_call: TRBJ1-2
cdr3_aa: CASSSDRGAGGYTF
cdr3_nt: TGTGCCAGCAGCTCGGACAGGGGGGCGGGCGGCTACACCTTC

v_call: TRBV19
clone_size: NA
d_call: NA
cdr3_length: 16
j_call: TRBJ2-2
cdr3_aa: CASSMARQGRNGELFF
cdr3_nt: TGTGCCAGTAGTATGGCCCGGCAGGGAAGGAACGGGGAGCTGTTTTTT

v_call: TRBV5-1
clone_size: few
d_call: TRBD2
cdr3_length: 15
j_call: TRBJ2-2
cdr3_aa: CASSLGGSGTGELFF
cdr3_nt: TGCGCCAGCAGCTTGGGCGGGAGTGGAACCGGGGAGCTGTTTTTT

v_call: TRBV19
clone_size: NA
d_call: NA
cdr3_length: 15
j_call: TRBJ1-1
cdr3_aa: CASSMARGMGTEAFF
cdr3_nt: TGTGCCAGTAGTATGGCACGGGGTATGGGCACTGAAGCTTTCTTT

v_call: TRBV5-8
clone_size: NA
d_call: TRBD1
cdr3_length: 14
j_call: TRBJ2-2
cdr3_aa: CASSLRGQTGELFF
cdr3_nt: TGTGCCAGCAGCTTAAGGGGGCAGACCGGGGAGCTGTTTTTT

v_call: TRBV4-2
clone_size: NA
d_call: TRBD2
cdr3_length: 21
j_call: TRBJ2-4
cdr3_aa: CASSQEVPGLAGGLAKNIQYF
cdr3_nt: TGTGCCAGCAGCCAAGAGGTCCCAGGACTAGCGGGGGGGCTAGCCAAAAACATTCAGTACTTC

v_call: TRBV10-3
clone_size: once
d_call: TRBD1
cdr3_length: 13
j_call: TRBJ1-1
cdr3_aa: CAIRRQGDTEAFF
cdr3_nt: TGTGCCATCAGACGACAGGGTGACACTGAAGCTTTCTTT

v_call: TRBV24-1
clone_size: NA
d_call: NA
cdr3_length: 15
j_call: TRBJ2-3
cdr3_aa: CATLGGGGQTDTQYF
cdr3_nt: TGTGCCACCCTCGGCGGCGGCGGCCAGACAGATACGCAGTATTTT

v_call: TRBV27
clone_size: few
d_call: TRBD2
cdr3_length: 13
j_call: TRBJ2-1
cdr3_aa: CASSLLGRGGQFF
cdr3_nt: TGTGCCAGCAGTTTATTGGGGAGGGGTGGGCAGTTCTTC